Included here is one TCR beta chain sequence, with context. This sample stems from a study of radiotherapy plus CTLA-4 blockade in lung cancer. Trimming pared 3 bases from V and 7 bases from J, leaving 12 bases between. From germline, CDR1 is SGHTA and CDR2 FQGNSA. The CDR3 extends over 13 amino acids. Sequencing was performed with immunoSEQ multiplex PCR; in TCRdb, only in-frame clones are kept and a portion is missing. The sample contains more than 25,000 clones, 79% of which appear only once. The specimen comprised peripheral blood, sampled from a patient treated with radiotherapy plus ipilimumab. The sequence was obtained from a human donor with non-small cell lung cancer that progressed on radiotherapy plus ipilimumab. V and J are TRBV7-2 and TRBJ2-5; D gene uncertain. The CDR3 nucleotides are TGTGCCAGCAGCTTGAACTCCCGGCGGACCCAGTACTTC. It encodes CASSLNSRRTQYF.